What follows are 13 T cell receptor beta chains derived from one specimen sequenced in a study of cytomegalovirus exposure and HLA in healthy donors. Researchers ran the PCR with 60 Vbeta and 13 Jbeta primers. Assay: immunoSEQ multiplex PCR; the TCRdb copy retains only in-frame clones and omits some. Among roughly 190,000 clones listed, less than 80% were seen once. Sequenced: PBMCs. The receptors shown here come from a man aged 40-50 years in good health and CMV-seronegative.

The chain has TRBV5-8 and TRBJ2-1; the match to TRBD2 covers 9 bases. The V and J ends lost 3 bases and 7 bases, in that order; junction bases with no gene match: 8. CDR1 is SGHTS, CDR2 YDEGEE, per germline. This CDR3 contains 15 residues. The CDR3: CASSSSGTGLNEQFF. CDR3 nucleotide sequence: TGTGCCAGCAGCTCTAGCGGGACCGGTCTAAATGAGCAGTTCTTC. Filled out from reference TRBV5-8 and TRBJ2-1, the complete variable domain reads EAGVTQSPTHLIKTRGQQATLRCSPISGHTSVYWYQQALGLGLQFLLWYDEGEERNRGNFPPRFSGRQFPNYSSELNVNALELEDSALYLCASSSSGTGLNEQFFGPGTRLTVL.

The chain recombines TRBV10-3 with TRBJ2-5, with a possible D match to TRBD2 (7 bases). The CDR3 is made up of 16 amino acids. Trimming pared 6 bases from V and 4 bases from J, leaving 21 bases between. Germline-derived CDR1 and CDR2 are ENHRY and SYGVKD. CDR3 loop: CAIRTGGGSGLETQYF. The DNA of the CDR3 is TGTGCCATCAGAACCGGGGGCGGGAGTGGTTTAGAGACCCAGTACTTC.

Concerning this clone: An end of the junction does not agree with germline; a read error may underlie this. Other DNA sequences from this sample encode an identical CDR3 as well. J is TRBJ2-1 and V is TRBV7-7; 14 nucleotides agree with TRBD2. The CDR3 extends over 14 amino acids. In germline, CDR1 is SSHAT, CDR2 FNYEAQ (reference sequence). CDR3 protein: CASSQGLAGDEQFF. The CDR3 coding sequence is TGTGCTAGCAGCCAGGGACTAGCGGGAGACGAGCAGTTCTTC.

This rearrangement joins TRBV5-1 to TRBJ2-3, with TRBD2 identical over 11 bases. Germline CDR1 and CDR2: SGHRS and YFSETQ. After removal of 1 base from V and 5 bases from J, the junction contained 3 bases not matched to a gene. The CDR3 contains 15 residues. CDR3 nucleotides: TGCGCCAGCAGCTTGTCGGGACTAGCGGTAGATACGCAGTATTTT. It specifies CASSLSGLAVDTQYF.

This rearrangement joins TRBV10-3 to TRBJ1-4; D is possibly TRBD1 (5 bases). Between the trimmed V and J ends, which lost 8 bases and 8 bases, there was a span of 12 bases. The CDR3 has 12 amino acids. In germline, CDR1 is ENHRY, CDR2 SYGVKD. CDR3 nucleotide sequence: TGTGCCATCGGGGGAGGAGGCGAAAAACTGTTTTTT. Translation: CAIGGGGEKLFF.

The rearrangement joins TRBV6-1 to TRBJ1-2; D remains ambiguous. V lost 8 bases and J lost 2, with 15 bases in between. The CDR3 sequence is 14 residues long. CDR1 MNHNS and CDR2 SASEGT come from the germline V gene. DNA for the CDR3: TGTGCCAGCTCTCCCGGTCCTAACAACTATGGCTACACCTTC. Translating gives CASSPGPNNYGYTF.

This clone was observed a handful of times. This rearrangement joins TRBV15 to TRBJ1-5; weak D call: TRBD1 (5 bases). The V gene's germline CDR1 is LNHNV and CDR2 YYDKDF (reference sequence). The V gene lost 2 bases and the J gene lost 0 bases, with 11 bases spanning the gap. The CDR3 sequence is 16 residues long. CDR3 bases: TGTGCCACCAGCAGAAGCAGGGATTATAGCAATCAGCCCCAGCATTTT. Amino acid sequence: CATSRSRDYSNQPQHF.

This chain links TRBV5-6 with TRBJ2-2; maybe TRBD1 (5 bases). Germline values: CDR1 SGHDT, CDR2 YYEEEE. V gave up 2 bases and J gave up 1 base, with 6 bases separating them. The CDR3 extends over 14 amino acids. CDR3 DNA: TGTGCCAGCAGCTTTGGACAGAACACCGGGGAGCTGTTTTTT. It translates to CASSFGQNTGELFF.

This chain joins TRBV6-1 and TRBJ1-2; D gene uncertain. The V end was cut by 7 bases, the J end by 10 bases, with 4 bases between. The V gene's germline CDR1 is MNHNS and CDR2 SASEGT. The CDR3 has 8 amino acids. CDR3 loop: CASIAYTF. DNA for the CDR3: TGTGCCAGCATAGCCTACACCTTC.

The rearrangement uses TRBV30 and TRBJ1-1; TRBD1 is a possible D gene (5 bases). There are 17 residues in the CDR3. V was trimmed by 3 bases and J by 4 bases, leaving 24 bases between them. CDR1 and CDR2 from the germline V gene are GTSNPN and SVGIG (reference sequence). In nucleotides, the CDR3 is TGTGCCTGGAGCCCTCCCGACGGGGGAATCGGTGGCACTGAAGCTTTCTTT. It translates to CAWSPPDGGIGGTEAFF.

The chain is built from TRBV27 and TRBJ2-7; 7 nucleotides match TRBD1. Germline trimming cut 3 bases from V and 3 bases from J; bases unmatched to any gene: 2. From germline, CDR1 is MNHEY and CDR2 SMNVEV (reference sequence). The CDR3 spans 13 residues. The chain's CDR3 is CASSFRDSYEQYF. The CDR3 coding sequence is TGTGCCAGCAGTTTTCGGGACAGCTACGAGCAGTACTTC.

The gene calls are TRBV11-2 and TRBJ1-4; D might be TRBD1 (6 bases). The CDR3 consists of 16 residues. Looked up from germline, CDR1 is SGHAT and CDR2 is FQNNGV. Trimming shortened V by 6 bases and J by 4 bases, and 18 bases separated the two germline ends. CDR3 DNA sequence: TGTGCCAGCAGTCTTGGTCGGACAGTATTTAATGAAAAACTGTTTTTT. Translating gives CASSLGRTVFNEKLFF.

CDR3 DNA: TGTGCCAGCAGCCAAGGGGAGACAGGGGTCGTTCGGGGCAATCAGCCCCAGCATTTT. Translated, it gives CASSQGETGVVRGNQPQHF. This chain links TRBV4-2 with TRBJ1-5; 8 bases agree with TRBD1. The trim removed 1 base at V and 2 bases at J, leaving 13 bases unmatched. CDR3 size: 19 residues. Germline values: CDR1 LGHNA, CDR2 YNFKEQ.